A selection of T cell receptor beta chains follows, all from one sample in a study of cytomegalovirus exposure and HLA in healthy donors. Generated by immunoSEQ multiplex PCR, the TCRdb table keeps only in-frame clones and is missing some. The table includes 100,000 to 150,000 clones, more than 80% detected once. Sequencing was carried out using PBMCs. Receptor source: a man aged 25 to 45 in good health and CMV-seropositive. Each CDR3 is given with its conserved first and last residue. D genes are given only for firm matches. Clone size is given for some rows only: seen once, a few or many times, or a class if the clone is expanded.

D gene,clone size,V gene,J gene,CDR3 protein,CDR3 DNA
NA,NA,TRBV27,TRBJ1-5,CASSSLGVGQPQHF,TGTGCCAGCAGTTCACTCGGGGTGGGTCAGCCCCAGCATTTT
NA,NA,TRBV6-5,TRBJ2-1,CASKFGDEQFF,TGTGCCAGCAAATTCGGGGATGAGCAGTTCTTC
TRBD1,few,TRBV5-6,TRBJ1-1,CASSILRGTDTEAFF,TGTGCCAGCAGCATCCTCAGGGGGACGGATACTGAAGCTTTCTTT
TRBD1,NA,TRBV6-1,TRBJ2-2,CASSDNRGIGELFF,TGTGCCAGCAGTGACAACAGGGGTATCGGGGAGCTGTTTTTT
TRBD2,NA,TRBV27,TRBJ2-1,CASSLGGSPYNEQFF,TGTGCCAGCAGTTTGGGAGGGTCCCCCTACAATGAGCAGTTCTTC
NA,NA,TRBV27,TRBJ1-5,CASSTTGGGNQPQHF,TGTGCCAGCAGTACGACGGGGGGCGGCAATCAGCCCCAGCATTTT
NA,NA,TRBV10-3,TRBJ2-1,CAISRGESNEQFF,TGTGCCATCAGCAGGGGGGAGTCCAATGAGCAGTTCTTC
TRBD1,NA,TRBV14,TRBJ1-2,CASSSRQGAGYGYTF,TGTGCCAGCAGCTCCCGACAGGGGGCTGGCTATGGCTACACCTTC
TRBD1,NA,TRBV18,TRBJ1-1,CASSFPGGTEAFF,TGTGCCAGCTCATTCCCAGGGGGCACTGAAGCTTTCTTT
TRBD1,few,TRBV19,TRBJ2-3,CASSSLDRVTDTQYF,TGTGCCAGTAGTAGCCTAGACAGGGTAACAGATACGCAGTATTTT
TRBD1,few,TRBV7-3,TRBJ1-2,CASSRDRGREQAF,TGTGCCAGCAGCAGGGACAGGGGTAGGGAACAGGCCTTC
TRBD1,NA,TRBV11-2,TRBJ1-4,CASSEAPGQGDEKLFF,TGTGCCAGCAGCGAAGCCCCGGGACAGGGGGATGAAAAACTGTTTTTT
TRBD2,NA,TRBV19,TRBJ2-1,CASSMSGALDNEQFF,TGTGCCAGTAGTATGAGCGGGGCCCTAGACAATGAGCAGTTCTTC
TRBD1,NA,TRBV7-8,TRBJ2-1,CASSLIWTGDYNEQFF,TGTGCCAGCAGCTTAATCTGGACAGGAGACTACAATGAGCAGTTCTTC
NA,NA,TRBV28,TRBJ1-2,CASSLAGLGYGYTF,TGTGCCAGCAGTTTGGCAGGGTTGGGCTATGGCTACACCTTC
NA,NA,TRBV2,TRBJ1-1,CASSDYRVYNTEAFF,TGTGCCAGCAGTGATTACAGGGTTTACAACACTGAAGCTTTCTTT
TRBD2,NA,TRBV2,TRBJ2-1,CASGGGSPSFSGEQFF,TGTGCCAGCGGGGGGGGTTCCCCTTCGTTTAGCGGTGAGCAGTTCTTC
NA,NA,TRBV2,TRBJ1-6,CASWTRSSYNSPLHF,TGTGCCAGTTGGACAAGGAGCTCCTATAATTCACCCCTCCACTTT
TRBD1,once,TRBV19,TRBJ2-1,CASSSDRGISYNEQFF,TGTGCCAGTAGTTCAGACAGGGGTATTTCCTACAATGAGCAGTTCTTC
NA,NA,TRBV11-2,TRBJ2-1,CASSLVPRGRAYNEQFF,TGTGCCAGCAGCTTAGTTCCGCGGGGGCGCGCCTACAATGAGCAGTTCTTC
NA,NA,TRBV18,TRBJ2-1,CASSPGADSYNEQFF,TGTGCCAGCTCACCAGGGGCAGACTCCTACAATGAGCAGTTCTTC
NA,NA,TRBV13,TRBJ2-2,CASSLGGVNTGELFF,TGTGCCAGCAGCTTGGGCGGGGTCAACACCGGGGAGCTGTTTTTT
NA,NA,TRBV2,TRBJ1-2,CASNQQGFPASGYTF,TGTGCCAGCAACCAACAGGGATTCCCTGCTAGTGGCTACACCTTC
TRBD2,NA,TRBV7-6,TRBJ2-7,CASSSRTSGNYEQYF,TGTGCCAGCAGCTCGCGGACTAGCGGGAACTACGAGCAGTACTTC